The rows below give T cell receptor beta chains drawn from one sample of a study of OX40 agonist ivuxolimab in advanced cancers. TCRdb's table, derived via immunoSEQ multiplex PCR, lists solely in-frame clones and lacks some. The table shows about 39,000 clones, with 80% to 90% occurring only once. The sample here was CD4+ or CD8+ T cells sorted from blood, taken in a trial of the OX40 agonist ivuxolimab. The receptors shown here come from an adult with an advanced solid tumor such as melanoma, head and neck, liver or kidney cancer. Both conserved end residues are part of each CDR3.

V	CDR3
TRBV9	CASSPQTGLSTYEQYF
TRBV25-1	CASSEELSHEQYF
TRBV5-4	CASSLASTLPNYGYTF
TRBV19	CASSIGGVLKTVQYF
TRBV19	CASRPLRGDLGYGYTF
TRBV5-1	CASSLGGTDTQYF
TRBV5-1	CASSSGTGGSVRYF
TRBV12-5	CASGLAPELGGYTF
TRBV5-8	CASSFLGAFF
TRBV5-1	CASSLEGAEAFF
TRBV6-1	CASSKAGGIPYEQYF
TRBV5-1	CASSLTSGKRGANVLTF
TRBV19	CASSTRVRGVYEQYF
TRBV11-2	CASHSWRERNEQFF
TRBV5-1	CASSFGNTEAFF
TRBV2	CAGWTGASYEQYF
TRBV5-5	CASSQGRSSYNEQFF
TRBV10-1	CASSDGLNTEAFF
TRBV2	CASSELPRTGLNEQFF
TRBV5-1	CASSFVGIQGSNEAFF
TRBV25-1	CASSDPRRERETQYF
TRBV6-1	CASSEKAGSSYEQYF